These 6 T cell receptor beta chains came from one sample sequenced in a study of regulatory T cells in long-lasting Graves disease listed by TCRdb under 2021. The library came from multiplex PCR. The sequencing machine was an Illumina HiSeq 4000. To build TCR beta libraries, CDR3 regions were amplified by Arm-PCR using iRepertoire HTBI primers. TCRdb reprocessed the public reads (quality trimming at Q25 with fastp, clone calling with MiXCR) and kept in-frame beta chains. A single entry per CDR3 protein holds the most common genes and DNA from its merged rows. This sample gives hundreds of thousands of distinct CDR3 sequences in total; roughly 15% of them show up just once. 18% of the sample comes from the top ten. Read against the paper, the sample's time point label means: newly diagnosed GD, antithyroid drugs for less than 3 months. For both TCR sequencing and RNA sequencing, RNA was extracted from PBMCs in TRIzol.

These sequences were also reported in another study, on T cells in Graves' hyperthyroidism and ophthalmopathy.

Sequences were derived from peripheral blood mononuclear cells (PBMCs), sampled at new diagnosis, from a patient treated with antithyroid drugs. The receptor set was obtained from a woman aged 30 to 39 with Graves disease. Donor details come from another sample of the same person, matched by shared clones.

This clonotype was counted ten times or more. The rearrangement links TRBV6-1 to TRBJ1-1; D is undetermined. The CDR3 totals 13 residues. V was trimmed by 1 base and J by 5 bases, leaving 8 bases between them. Germline assignment: CDR1 MNHNS and CDR2 SASEGT. The CDR3 sequence: CASSEGYATEAFF. In DNA, the CDR3 is TGTGCCAGCAGTGAAGGGTACGCTACTGAAGCTTTCTTT.

This clonotype was seen more than once but under ten times. V usage is TRBV15 and J usage is TRBJ1-4, with 8 bases lining up with TRBD1. Trimming at V came to 6 bases and at J to 6 bases, leaving 9 bases not matched to a gene. The CDR3 has 15 residues. Germline CDR1 LNHNV, CDR2 YYDKDF (reference sequence). The CDR3 region is CATRPPGQVYEKLFF. The CDR3 coding sequence is TGTGCCACCAGACCACCGGGACAGGTTTATGAAAAACTGTTTTTT. The variable domain in full, completed from reference TRBV15 and TRBJ1-4, reads DAMVIQNPRYQVTQFGKPVTLSCSQTLNHNVMYWYQQKSSQAPKLLFHYYDKDFNNEADTPDNFQSRRPNTSFCFLDIRSPGLGDTAMYLCATRPPGQVYEKLFFGSGTQLSVL.

This clonotype was seen a few times. The chain employs TRBV7-9 and TRBJ1-6; TRBD1 aligns across 8 bases. This CDR3 is 15 amino acids long. Germline V lookup: CDR1 SEHNR, CDR2 FQNEAQ (reference sequence). With 5 bases clipped from V and 7 bases from J, the junction kept 7 bases outside the gene matches. The CDR3 loop reads CASSANTGGNSPLHF. CDR3 nucleotide sequence: TGTGCCAGCAGCGCGAACACAGGGGGGAATTCACCCCTCCACTTT.

There are a few counts of this clonotype. The chain recombines TRBV5-4 with TRBJ2-1; D might be TRBD2 (6 bases). Trimming removed 3 bases at V and 9 bases at J, with 25 bases between. CDR3 length equals 17 residues. Germline assignment: CDR1 SGHNT and CDR2 YYREEE (reference sequence). Here the CDR3 reads CASSSGLFQGGISEQFF. CDR3 nucleotides: TGTGCCAGCAGCTCTGGCTTATTTCAGGGAGGAATTAGTGAGCAGTTCTTC.

This clonotype was counted at least ten times. The chain couples TRBV29-1 to TRBJ1-1; 8 bases agree with TRBD1. The junction had 13 bases not matched to a gene; V was cut back by 5 bases and J by 5 bases. CDR3 length: 15 amino acids. The germline gives CDR1 SQVTM, CDR2 ANQGSEA. This CDR3 reads CSVSSDRGSRTEAFF. CDR3 nucleotides: TGCAGCGTTTCCTCAGACAGGGGCTCGAGGACTGAAGCTTTCTTT.

This clonotype came up a few times. CDR3 sequence: CASSLGPLEKPQHF. Written as DNA, the CDR3 is TGCGCCAGCAGCCTCGGGCCCCTCGAGAAGCCCCAGCATTTT. The chain links TRBV4-1 to TRBJ1-5; no reliable D call. CDR1 and CDR2 (germline): MGHRA, YSYEKL. Trimming took 4 bases from V and 8 from J, leaving 15 bases between them. The CDR3 consists of 14 residues.